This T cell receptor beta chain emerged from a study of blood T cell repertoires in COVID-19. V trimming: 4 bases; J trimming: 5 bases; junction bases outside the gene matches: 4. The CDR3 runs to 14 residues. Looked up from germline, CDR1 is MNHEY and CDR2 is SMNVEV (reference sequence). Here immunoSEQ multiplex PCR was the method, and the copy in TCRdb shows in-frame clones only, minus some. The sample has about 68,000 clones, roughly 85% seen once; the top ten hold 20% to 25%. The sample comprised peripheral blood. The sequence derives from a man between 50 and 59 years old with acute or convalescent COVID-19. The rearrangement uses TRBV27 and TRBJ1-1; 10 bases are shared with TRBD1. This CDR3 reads CASSSTGGITEAFF. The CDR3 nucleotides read TGTGCCAGCAGTTCGACAGGGGGCATTACTGAAGCTTTCTTT.